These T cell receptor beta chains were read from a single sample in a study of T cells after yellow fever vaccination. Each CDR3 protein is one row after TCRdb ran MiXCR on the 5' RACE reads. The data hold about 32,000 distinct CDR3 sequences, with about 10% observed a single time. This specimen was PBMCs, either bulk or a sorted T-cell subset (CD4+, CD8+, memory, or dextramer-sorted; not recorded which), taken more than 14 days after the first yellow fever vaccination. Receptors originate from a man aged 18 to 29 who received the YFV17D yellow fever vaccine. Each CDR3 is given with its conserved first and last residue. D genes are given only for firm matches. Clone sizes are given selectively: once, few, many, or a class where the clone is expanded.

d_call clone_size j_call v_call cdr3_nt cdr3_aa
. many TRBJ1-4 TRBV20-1 TGCAGTGCTAGAGATAATGCGGGGGATGAAAAACTGTTTTTT CSARDNAGDEKLFF
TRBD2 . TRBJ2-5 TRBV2 TGTGCCAGCAGACCGGGACTAGGGACCCAGTACTTC CASRPGLGTQYF
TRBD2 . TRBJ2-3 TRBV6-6 TGTGCCAGCAGTTACTTGGGAGGGGGCACAGATACGCAGTATTTT CASSYLGGGTDTQYF
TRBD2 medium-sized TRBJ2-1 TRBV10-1 TGCGCCAGCAGTGAGTCGGGGACTAGCGAATACAATGAGCAGTTCTTC CASSESGTSEYNEQFF
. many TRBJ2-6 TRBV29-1 TGCAGCGCAAGGTTCTCTGGGGCCAACGTCCTGACTTTC CSARFSGANVLTF
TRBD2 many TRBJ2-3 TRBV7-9 TGTGCCAGCAGCTCCTTGAGCGGGGGGATCACAGATACGCAGTATTTT CASSSLSGGITDTQYF
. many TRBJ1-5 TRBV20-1 TGCAGTGCTAAATTATCCTCAGGGATTAGCAATCAGCCCCAGCATTTT CSAKLSSGISNQPQHF
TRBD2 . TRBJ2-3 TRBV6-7 TGTGCTAGAGAGTGGCTAGGGTCTAGCGGGGGGCCGTTGCAGTATTTT CAREWLGSSGGPLQYF
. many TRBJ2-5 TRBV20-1 TGCAGTGCCTCCTACGACCCTGGGAGGGAGACCCAGTACTTC CSASYDPGRETQYF
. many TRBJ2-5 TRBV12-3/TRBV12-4 TGTGCCAGCAGTTCGGCCGCTTATGGAAAAGAGACCCAGTACTTC CASSSAAYGKETQYF
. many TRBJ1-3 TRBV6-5 TGTGCCAGCAGTTGGCGGGACGGTTCTGGAAACACCATATATTTT CASSWRDGSGNTIYF
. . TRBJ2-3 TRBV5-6 TGTGCCAGCGGCCGCGGGCTGCTACGGGACTCAGATACGCAGTATTTT CASGRGLLRDSDTQYF
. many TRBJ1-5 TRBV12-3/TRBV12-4 TGTGCCAGCAGTCCCGAAGGGCAGCCCCAGCATTTT CASSPEGQPQHF
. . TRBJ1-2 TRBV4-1 TGCGCCAGCAGCCAAGCTTCGCGAGGCTACACCTTC CASSQASRGYTF
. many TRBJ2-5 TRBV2 TGTGCCAGCAGTCCCTCTGGGGGGCCAGAGACCCAGTACTTC CASSPSGGPETQYF
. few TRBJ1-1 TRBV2 TGTGCCAGCAGTGAGTTTCTGTGGGGAAGCTCGAACACTGAAGCTTTCTTT CASSEFLWGSSNTEAFF
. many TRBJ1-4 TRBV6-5 TGTGCCAGCAGTTACGGGGGCGGGAATGTTAATGAAAAACTGTTTTTT CASSYGGGNVNEKLFF
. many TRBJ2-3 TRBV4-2 TGTGCCAGCAGCCAAGAGTATGATACGCAGTATTTT CASSQEYDTQYF
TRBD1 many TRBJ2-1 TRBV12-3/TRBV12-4 TGTGCCAGCAGCCATAACCGGGGACAGGCGGGTCCGACGGTCTTC CASSHNRGQAGPTVF
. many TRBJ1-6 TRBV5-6 TGTGCCAGCAGCTTGGAAGCACCCCTCCACTTT CASSLEAPLHF
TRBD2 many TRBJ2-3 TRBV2 TGTGCCAGCAGTTTCCGGACTAGCGGGCGCACAGATACGCAGTATTTT CASSFRTSGRTDTQYF
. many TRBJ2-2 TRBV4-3 TGCGCCAGCAGCCAAGTCACCGGGGCGTCCGGGGAGCTGTTTTTT CASSQVTGASGELFF
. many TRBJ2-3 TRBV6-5 TGTGCCAGCAGTTCTGGCGGGACCAGCACAGATACGCAGTATTTT CASSSGGTSTDTQYF
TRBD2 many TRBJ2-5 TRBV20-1 TGCAGTGCGGAAGGACTAGCGGCTATCTTAGGGACCCAGTACTTC CSAEGLAAILGTQYF
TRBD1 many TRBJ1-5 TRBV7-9 TGTGCCAGCAGCCTCGGACAGGGCAATCAGCCCCAGCATTTT CASSLGQGNQPQHF
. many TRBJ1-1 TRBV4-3 TGCGCCAGCAGCCAAGATGAGGGGTGGGGAACTGAAGCTTTCTTT CASSQDEGWGTEAFF
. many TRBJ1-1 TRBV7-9 TGTGCCAGCTGTCTAGGTGGGAGCTTATACACTGAAGCTTTCTTT CASCLGGSLYTEAFF
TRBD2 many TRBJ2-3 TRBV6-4 TGTGCCAGCAGTGAGGGTAGCGGGGGCACAGATACGCAGTATTTT CASSEGSGGTDTQYF
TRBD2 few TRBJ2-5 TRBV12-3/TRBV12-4 TGTGCCAGCAGCCCGAGCGGGGGGGCAGGGGAGACCCAGTACTTC CASSPSGGAGETQYF
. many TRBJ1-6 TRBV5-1 TGCGCCAGCAGCTTGGAACAGCCCGGATCACCCCTCCACTTT CASSLEQPGSPLHF
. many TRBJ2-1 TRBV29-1 TGCAGCGGCTCCTACAATGAGCAGTTCTTC CSGSYNEQFF
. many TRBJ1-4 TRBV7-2 TGTGCCAGCCAGACAGCAACTAATGAAAAACTGTTTTTT CASQTATNEKLFF
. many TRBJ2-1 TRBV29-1 TGCAGCGTTGTGTGGGGGGCAGGAGGGAATGAGCAGTTCTTC CSVVWGAGGNEQFF
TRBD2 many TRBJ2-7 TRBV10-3 TGTGCCATCAGTGAGGGTAGCGGGATTGCCTACGAGCAGTACTTC CAISEGSGIAYEQYF
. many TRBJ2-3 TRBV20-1 TGCAGTCCCTATGCGGGCGGGGGCACAGATACGCAGTATTTT CSPYAGGGTDTQYF
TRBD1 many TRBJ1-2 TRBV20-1 TGCAGTGCTAGAGGACAGGGGGATGACACCTTC CSARGQGDDTF
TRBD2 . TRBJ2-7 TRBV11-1 TGTGCCTTCAGCTCCCCGCGGACTAGCGGGGGGGGGGAGCAGTACTTC CAFSSPRTSGGGEQYF
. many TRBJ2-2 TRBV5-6 TGTGCCAGCAGTCTTTACGGGGAGCTGTTTTTT CASSLYGELFF
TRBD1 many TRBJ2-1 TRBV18 TGTGCCAGCTCTGACAGGGACAATGAGCAGTTCTTC CASSDRDNEQFF
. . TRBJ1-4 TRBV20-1 TGCAGTGGTAGCCGGGTCAACGGGAATGAAAAACTGTTTTTT CSGSRVNGNEKLFF
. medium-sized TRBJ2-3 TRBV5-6 TGTGCCAGCAGCTTGGTAGATACGCAGTATTTT CASSLVDTQYF
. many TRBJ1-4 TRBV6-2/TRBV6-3 TGTGCCAGCAGCCTCCAACTCGGTGTTGAAAAACTGTTTTTT CASSLQLGVEKLFF
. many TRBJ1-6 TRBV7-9 TGTGCCAGCAGCTTGTCAGGGATTTCACCCCTCCACTTT CASSLSGISPLHF